This TCR beta chain was sequenced during a study of blood T cell repertoires in COVID-19. About the research overall: Sites in the United States, Italy and Spain provided acute and convalescent COVID-19 samples. Sources were T cells, B-cell-depleted T cells, or PBMCs; the material itself was cDNA or gDNA.

Recruitment covered under 25 US areas and drew participants whose ages spanned about 18 to 95 years. The count of this clone is one. Methods used by the authors: Reference gene primer amplification gave estimated nucleated cell counts. Some clones are missing from TCRdb's copy, which holds only in-frame ones; the method was immunoSEQ multiplex PCR. The V and J calls and clone size come from that table; D and trimming were worked out from the DNA. The sample holds roughly 240,000 clones, 70% to 90% seen once. Sequenced input: PBMCs or T cells enriched from blood (not recorded which). This receptor was identified in a woman aged 40 to 55 with acute COVID-19.

The CDR3 spells CASSGVPNEQFF. Here the CDR3 DNA reads TGTGCCAGCTCGGGGGTCCCAAATGAGCAGTTCTTC. The J gene is TRBJ2-1, the V gene TRBV2; a possible D gene is TRBD2 (6 bases). The germline gives CDR1 SNHLY, CDR2 FYNNEI. The V and J ends lost 8 bases and 7 bases respectively, with 12 bases between them. This CDR3 spans 12 amino acids. Drawing the rest from reference TRBV2 and TRBJ2-1, the complete variable domain is EPEVTQTPSHQVTQMGQEVILRCVPISNHLYFYWYRQILGQKVEFLVSFYNNEISEKSEIFDDQFSVERPDGSNFTLKIRSTKLEDSAMYFCASSGVPNEQFFGPGTRLTVL.